The T cell receptor (beta chain) described here comes from a study of identical twins (dated by TCRdb to the mid-2010s). For the wider study: TCR alpha and beta repertoires from monozygotic twins, unrelated adults of various ages and cord blood were deep-sequenced to test whether fetal clonotypes persist. To rule out contamination, the twin experiments were replicated at different times with different library preparation protocols. Findings and caveats that apply to the study as a whole: Invariant T cells such as MAIT and iNKT could partly confound zero-insertion analyses, though diverse VJ usage argued against this for most clonotypes. Conclusions relied on cross-sectional statistical analysis, since the same donors could not be followed over many years. Out-of-frame TCR alpha sequences shared between twins showed an excess of low generation-probability sequences compared with coincidental sharing between unrelated individuals. Out-of-frame TCR alpha sharing in monozygotic twins was systematically underestimated by recombination models, whereas sharing between unrelated individuals was in agreement with the recombination models. The excess sharing between twins in beta out-of-frame sequences was weaker because fewer shared sequences reduced the signal-to-noise ratio. Abundant cord blood beta clonotypes had fewer insertions, young adult naive repertoires showed a similar but weaker trend, and memory repertoires showed no such trend.

The V and J ends are trimmed by 5 bases and 6 bases, leaving 14 bases between them. In the germline V gene, CDR1 corresponds to MNHEY and CDR2 to SVGEGT. The CDR3 runs 14 amino acids, cysteine and phenylalanine included. The CDR3 DNA has 42 bases and is translated from base 1. This clonotype was seen more than once but under ten times. Which antigen it targets is not known. No base quality values were provided; no much bigger clone lies one nucleotide off. The library was generated by 5' RACE. The sample was run on an Illumina HiSeq 2000. Template switching added a universal primer binding site, and the final cDNA carried a unique molecular identifier that allowed TCR cDNA molecules to be counted accurately. Specific primers in the conserved constant-segment region were used to synthesize first-strand cDNA for TCR alpha and beta chains. Each cDNA library was double barcoded, with a SMART-Mk sample barcode plus Illumina barcodes, to control for contamination. Two successive PCR steps introduced TruSeq adapter sequences along with Illumina sample barcodes. The TCR alpha and beta cDNA libraries were sequenced on the Illumina HiSeq platform using custom primers. The original pipeline was this. MiGEC was used to process raw reads and extract unique molecular identifiers, and MiXCR was used to find CDR3 positions. Recombination models were inferred per individual with the repgenHMM and IGoR tools using an EM algorithm. Shared clonotype analysis was performed with the tcR package in R, normalizing sharing by the product of cloneset sizes. To study raw recombination without the effects of thymic and clonal selection, out-of-frame nonproductive sequences were analyzed. TCRdb applied fastp at Q25 and MiXCR to the public reads, then kept only in-frame beta chains. Each CDR3 protein appears once, grouped with its most common genes and DNA. The V and J calls and clone size are TCRdb's, not the authors'. The sample has about 660,000 distinct CDR3 sequences on record, over 8.5% of them singletons. The ten largest clones take up 0.98% of the sample.

Every donor in the study was a healthy Caucasian. Three pairs of female monozygotic twins, all aged about 18 to 30 years, made up the twin cohort. The RNA used for TCR libraries was isolated from peripheral blood mononuclear cells. The sample was also linked to a second study, of yellow fever vaccine responses in identical twins. Drawing on the second study: The T cell response to vaccination in identical twins was reported by the authors to appear partly convergent and partly personalized. Focusing on identical twins, the study followed the T cell clones that responded to the vaccine, and did so with precision.

The clonotype originates from a woman aged 18-30 years in good health. Sequenced input: PBMCs. The V gene is TRBV6-2 or TRBV6-3 and the J gene is TRBJ2-1; D gene: possibly TRBD1, on 6 matching bases. The sequenced DNA is TGTGCCAGCAGTCCAAGACAGGTCGGCAATGAGCAGTTCTTC. Translation gives CASSPRQVGNEQFF.